The 24 T cell receptor beta chains reported below all come from one sample, sequenced in a study of cytomegalovirus exposure and HLA in healthy donors. PCR amplification relied on 60 Vbeta primers (plus 13 Jbeta primers). TCRdb's table, derived via immunoSEQ multiplex PCR, lists solely in-frame clones and lacks some. This repertoire shows approximately 120,000 clones, 70% to 80% found once; its top ten account for about 2%. The material sequenced was PBMCs. Receptors originate from a human donor in good health.

The chain combines TRBV28 with TRBJ1-2, with D tentatively TRBD1 (5 bases). The CDR3 has 14 residues. Trimming pared 6 bases from V and 1 base from J, leaving 12 bases between. Germline lookup yields CDR1 MDHEN and CDR2 SYDVKM. This CDR3 reads CASRGERVNYGYTF. CDR3 in DNA: TGTGCCAGCAGGGGGGAGCGGGTTAACTATGGCTACACCTTC.

The J gene is TRBJ1-1, the V gene TRBV29-1, with 9 nucleotides matching TRBD1. The CDR3 covers 17 residues. Germline-derived CDR1 and CDR2 are SQVTM and ANQGSEA. J was trimmed by 0 bases and V by 3 bases; bases with no gene match: 11. CDR3 amino acids: CSVDAHGTGLMNTEAFF. The CDR3 region has the DNA TGCAGCGTTGATGCCCACGGGACAGGGCTTATGAACACTGAAGCTTTCTTT. The whole variable domain, remainder taken from reference TRBV29-1 and TRBJ1-1, is SAVISQKPSRDICQRGTSLTIQCQVDSQVTMMFWYRQQPGQSLTLIATANQGSEATYESGFVIDKFPISRPNLTFSTLTVSNMSPEDSSIYLCSVDAHGTGLMNTEAFFGQGTRLTVV.

The chain combines TRBV6-6 with TRBJ2-4; D perhaps matches TRBD2 (5 bases). V was trimmed by 5 bases and J by 13 bases, leaving 9 bases between them. The CDR3 consists of 10 residues. The germline CDR1 and CDR2 sequences are MNHNY and SVGAGI (reference sequence). Here the CDR3 reads CASSSGSQYF. CDR3 sequence (DNA): TGTGCCAGCAGTAGCGGATCCCAGTACTTC.

Only one count was recorded for this clone. The J gene is TRBJ2-1, the V gene TRBV7-2; 8 bases are shared with TRBD2. J gave up 3 bases and V 5 bases, and 3 bases lay outside the gene matches. CDR1 and CDR2 from the germline V gene are SGHTA and FQGNSA. The CDR3 length is 14 residues. For the CDR3, the DNA is TGTGCCAGCAGCGGACTAGCACTCTACAATGAGCAGTTCTTC. This codes for CASSGLALYNEQFF.

The J gene is TRBJ2-3, the V gene TRBV30; no clear D. The germline V gene encodes CDR1 GTSNPN and CDR2 SVGIG (reference sequence). The length of the CDR3 is 15 residues. The V end was cut by 3 bases, the J end by 1 base, with 14 bases between. CDR3 in DNA: TGTGCCTGGAGGGTGACTGGAGCCCGCACAGATACGCAGTATTTT. Its translation: CAWRVTGARTDTQYF.

In its sample, this clone was seen once. A junction boundary mismatches the germline segment, possibly from a read error. CDR3 DNA: TGTGCTAGCAGCTCCTCCTCGGTCCACACAGATACGCAGTATTTT. Translated, it gives CASSSSSVHTDTQYF. The V and J genes are TRBV7-7 and TRBJ2-3; D remains ambiguous. In germline, CDR1 is SSHAT, CDR2 FNYEAQ (reference sequence). The CDR3 covers 15 residues. The complete variable domain, with remaining parts taken from reference TRBV7-7 and TRBJ2-3, reads GAGVSQSPRYKVTKRGQDVTLRCDPISSHATLYWYQQALGQGPEFLTYFNYEAQPDKSGLPSDRFSAERPEGSISTLTIQRTEQRDSAMYRCASSSSSVHTDTQYFGPGTRLTVL.

A word on this clone: Other DNA sequences from this sample encode an identical CDR3 as well. The chain carries TRBV30 and TRBJ1-5, with a tentative D call TRBD1 (5 bases). The germline gives CDR1 GTSNPN, CDR2 SVGIG (reference sequence). V was pared by 2 bases and J by 0 bases, with 5 bases between. This CDR3 contains 13 residues. The CDR3 protein is CAWSRGSNQPQHF. CDR3 nucleotides: TGTGCCTGGAGTAGGGGTAGCAATCAGCCCCAGCATTTT.

In its sample, this clone was seen once. V gene TRBV6-5 combines with J gene TRBJ2-6, with a weak D call TRBD2 (6 bases). The CDR3 extends over 15 amino acids. V lost 10 bases to trimming and J lost 2 bases, with 15 bases between them. Germline V CDR1 and CDR2: MNHEY, SVGAGI. Written as DNA, the CDR3 is TGTGCCACCAAAACCCCGGGAGCTGGGGCCAACGTCCTGACTTTC. It yields the protein CATKTPGAGANVLTF.

The chain employs TRBV5-1 and TRBJ2-1; TRBD2 is a possible D gene (5 bases). The length of the CDR3 is 14 residues. V was pared by 0 bases and J by 4 bases, with 8 bases between. Germline lookup yields CDR1 SGHRS and CDR2 YFSETQ. CDR3 in amino acids: CASSLDPGYNEQFF. CDR3 sequence (DNA): TGCGCCAGCAGCTTGGATCCGGGGTACAATGAGCAGTTCTTC.

The chain joins TRBV27 to TRBJ2-7, with TRBD2 matching over 9 bases. The CDR3 has 14 amino acids. Germline-derived CDR1 and CDR2 are MNHEY and SMNVEV (reference sequence). V trimming: 5 bases; J trimming: 2 bases; junction bases outside the gene matches: 4. The CDR3: CASSPWTSAYEQYF. CDR3 DNA sequence: TGTGCCAGCAGTCCCTGGACTAGCGCCTACGAGCAGTACTTC.

This rearrangement joins TRBV5-1 to TRBJ2-2, with D tentatively TRBD1 (6 bases). The CDR3 sequence is 17 residues long. The V and J ends lost 0 bases and 5 bases respectively, with 17 bases between them. The germline gives CDR1 SGHRS, CDR2 YFSETQ. CDR3 nucleotides: TGCGCCAGCAGCTTGGATGGGGGCAGGCTCGTGACCGGGGAGCTGTTTTTT. Translated, it gives CASSLDGGRLVTGELFF.

The genes are TRBV4-2 and TRBJ1-4; D is unresolved. V dropped 0 bases and J dropped 8 bases, with 10 bases sitting between them. This CDR3 contains 14 residues. CDR1 is LGHNA and CDR2 is YNFKEQ in the germline V gene. CDR3 protein: CASSQDHGNEKLFF. CDR3 DNA: TGTGCCAGCAGCCAAGATCACGGTAACGAAAAACTGTTTTTT.

The CDR3 sequence is CSVGGTSGVSYNEQFF. The CDR3 DNA follows: TGCAGCGTCGGAGGGACTAGCGGGGTGTCCTACAATGAGCAGTTCTTC. The chain employs TRBV29-1 and TRBJ2-1, with 13 bases lining up with TRBD2. Unmatched junction bases numbered 6, after V lost 6 bases and J lost 1 base. Germline values: CDR1 SQVTM, CDR2 ANQGSEA. This CDR3 comprises 16 residues.

The gene calls are TRBV28 and TRBJ1-2; a weak D match, TRBD1 (6 bases). Germline V gives CDR1 MDHEN, CDR2 SYDVKM. Trimming pared 3 bases from V and 4 bases from J, leaving 12 bases between. The CDR3 totals 14 residues. CDR3 nucleotides: TGTGCCAGCAGTTTCGACAGGTCTGGCTATGGCTACACCTTC. Translating gives CASSFDRSGYGYTF.

V usage is TRBV7-2 and J usage is TRBJ2-3, with 7 nucleotides matching TRBD1. The CDR3 has 15 amino acids. Germline trimming cut 5 bases from V and 5 bases from J; bases unmatched to any gene: 10. Germline CDR1 is SGHTA and CDR2 is FQGNSA. This chain's CDR3 is CASSPDRVREDTQYF. DNA for the CDR3: TGTGCCAGCAGCCCCGACAGGGTTAGAGAAGATACGCAGTATTTT.

This clone was seen a single time. The chain uses TRBV14 and TRBJ2-5; D is uncertain. The V and J ends lost 1 base and 3 bases respectively, with 12 bases between them. The CDR3 consists of 15 residues. Germline V lookup: CDR1 SGHDN, CDR2 FVKESK. The CDR3 here is CASSQAWPLEETQYF. In DNA form, the CDR3 reads TGTGCCAGCAGCCAAGCCTGGCCCCTGGAAGAGACCCAGTACTTC. Full variable domain (missing parts from reference TRBV14 and TRBJ2-5): EAGVTQFPSHSVIEKGQTVTLRCDPISGHDNLYWYRRVMGKEIKFLLHFVKESKQDESGMPNNRFLAERTGGTYSTLKVQPAELEDSGVYFCASSQAWPLEETQYFGPGTRLLVL.

This clone has only a few counts. The CDR3 reads CASRFRGQGSEKLFF. The DNA of the CDR3 is TGCGCCAGCAGGTTTCGGGGACAGGGATCTGAAAAACTGTTTTTT. V gene TRBV5-1 combines with J gene TRBJ1-4, with 9 bases matching TRBD1. Germline assignment: CDR1 SGHRS and CDR2 YFSETQ. With 5 bases clipped from V and 7 bases from J, the junction kept 9 bases outside the gene matches. The CDR3 extends over 15 amino acids.

With regard to this clone: This specimen includes other DNA sequences encoding the same CDR3. The V call is TRBV13, the J call TRBJ1-4; maybe TRBD1 (6 bases). V was cut by 1 base and J by 7 bases, with 10 bases left in between. CDR1 and CDR2 from the germline V gene are PRHDT and FYEKMQ (reference sequence). The CDR3 sequence is 14 residues long. The CDR3 nucleotides are TGTGCCAGCAGCTTAGACAGGGAAGGTGAAAAACTGTTTTTT. It specifies CASSLDREGEKLFF.

The chain combines TRBV23-1 with TRBJ1-2, with D maybe TRBD1 (6 bases). TRBV23-1 has ORF status, its function being uncertain. The V gene lost 0 bases and the J gene lost 4 bases, with 9 bases spanning the gap. The CDR3 sequence is 14 residues long. CDR3 in DNA: TGCGCCAGCAGTCAATCTAAGGGGGTCTATGGCTACACCTTC. Translated: CASSQSKGVYGYTF.

This chain joins TRBV28 and TRBJ2-7; 9 bases agree with TRBD1. Germline V gene sequence: CDR1 MDHEN, CDR2 SYDVKM. The CDR3 sequence is 14 residues long. With 3 bases clipped from V and 5 bases from J, the junction kept 5 bases outside the gene matches. The CDR3 here is CASSLGQGKHEQYF. CDR3 DNA: TGTGCCAGCAGTTTGGGACAGGGTAAGCACGAGCAGTACTTC.

The chain recombines TRBV7-9 with TRBJ2-7; 10 bases align to TRBD2. The V gene end was trimmed by 5 bases and the J gene end by 6 bases; junction bases not matched to a gene: 7. CDR3 size: 14 residues. Germline V gene lookup returns CDR1 SEHNR and CDR2 FQNEAQ (reference sequence). CDR3 residues: CASSPSSGSVEQYF. The CDR3 DNA reads as TGTGCCAGCAGCCCGTCTAGCGGGAGTGTCGAGCAGTACTTC.

J is TRBJ2-1 and V is TRBV28, with D tentatively TRBD1 (6 bases). CDR3 length equals 12 residues. Germline CDR1 is MDHEN and CDR2 is SYDVKM. V was clipped by 6 bases and J by 7 bases, with 10 bases between them. CDR3 amino acids: CASREQGNEQFF. The CDR3 nucleotides read TGTGCCAGCAGAGAACAGGGTAATGAGCAGTTCTTC.

As to this clone: A read error may produce the germline difference seen at one junction end. V is TRBV2 and J is TRBJ2-7, with 8 bases aligning to TRBD1. Germline V gene lookup returns CDR1 SNHLY and CDR2 FYNNEI. CDR3 size: 15 residues. This chain's CDR3 is CAGSERQGAFYEQYF. The DNA for the CDR3 is TGTGCCGGCAGTGAGAGGCAGGGGGCCTTCTACGAGCAGTACTTC.

J is TRBJ1-3 and V is TRBV19, with a possible D match to TRBD1 (5 bases). There are 14 residues in the CDR3. Germline CDR1 and CDR2: LNHDA and SQIVND (reference sequence). Trimming shortened V by 7 bases and J by 1 base, and 11 bases separated the two germline ends. The CDR3 spells CASNRQLSGNTIYF. The CDR3 DNA reads as TGTGCCAGTAATAGACAGTTATCTGGAAACACCATATATTTT.